A single sample gave rise to the 28 T cell receptor beta chains below, sequenced in a study of T cell changes during pregnancy in multiple sclerosis. Profiling relied on immunoSEQ multiplex PCR, and the TCRdb table lists in-frame clones only, not all of them. The sample has more than 80,000 clones, roughly 90% seen once. Sequenced here: peripheral blood, sampled after pregnancy. The receptors shown here come from a female donor with multiple sclerosis, enrolled in a pregnancy study.

The chain has TRBV5-4 and TRBJ1-1, with 9 bases identical to TRBD1. After removal of 3 bases from V and 2 bases from J, the junction contained 5 bases not matched to a gene. Germline assignment: CDR1 SGHNT and CDR2 YYREEE (reference sequence). The CDR3 length is 15 residues. The CDR3 DNA follows: TGTGCCAGCAGCTCGTTGGGACAGGGAAACACTGAAGCTTTCTTT. Protein product: CASSSLGQGNTEAFF.

The rearrangement uses TRBV18 and TRBJ1-1; 9 positions agree with TRBD1. Germline CDR1 is KGHSH and CDR2 is LQKENI. The CDR3 is 13 residues long. The junction had 1 base not matched to a gene; V was cut back by 4 bases and J by 4 bases. CDR3: CASSRQGGTEAFF. The CDR3 DNA reads TGTGCCAGCTCACGACAGGGGGGCACTGAAGCTTTCTTT. Filled out from reference TRBV18 and TRBJ1-1, the complete variable domain reads NAGVMQNPRHLVRRRGQEARLRCSPMKGHSHVYWYRQLPEEGLKFMVYLQKENIIDESGMPKERFSAEFPKEGPSILRIQQVVRGDSAAYFCASSRQGGTEAFFGQGTRLTVV.

The chain uses TRBV7-3 and TRBJ1-1, with D perhaps TRBD1 (5 bases). Trimming stripped 5 bases from V and 0 bases from J, with 13 bases between. CDR3 size: 15 residues. Germline CDR1 and CDR2: SGHTA and FQGTGA. CDR3 sequence (DNA): TGTGCCAGCAGCCCAGGCACAGGCCTGAACACTGAAGCTTTCTTT. It is translated as CASSPGTGLNTEAFF.

The chain combines TRBV4-2 with TRBJ1-1; D is unclear. This CDR3 comprises 14 residues. The V end lost 0 bases, the J end lost 8 bases, and 13 bases lay between the germline ends. Germline loops: CDR1 LGHNA, CDR2 YNFKEQ. The CDR3 reads CASSQEKVYGEAFF. The CDR3 nucleotides are TGTGCCAGCAGCCAAGAGAAGGTCTACGGGGAAGCTTTCTTT.

The table lists this clone with a count of one. V and J are TRBV30 and TRBJ1-1; perhaps TRBD1 as D (5 bases). The germline CDR1 and CDR2 sequences are GTSNPN and SVGIG (reference sequence). This CDR3 is built from 13 residues. Trimming stripped 1 base from V and 8 bases from J, with 14 bases between. The CDR3 sequence: CAWSDGTPREAFF. CDR3 DNA sequence: TGTGCCTGGAGTGACGGGACTCCAAGGGAAGCTTTCTTT.

The chain employs TRBV6-1 and TRBJ1-2; no firm D call. Germline V gene lookup returns CDR1 MNHNS and CDR2 SASEGT. V was shortened by 2 bases and J by 1 base, with 8 bases between the two germline ends. The CDR3 is 14 residues long. Written as DNA, the CDR3 is TGTGCCAGCAGTGAAATCGAGCATAACTATGGCTACACCTTC. This translates into CASSEIEHNYGYTF.

The chain joins TRBV29-1 to TRBJ2-1, with D possibly TRBD1 on 6 matching bases. The CDR3 is made up of 15 amino acids. Germline values: CDR1 SQVTM, CDR2 ANQGSEA. V was pared by 1 base and J by 4 bases, with 14 bases between. For the CDR3, the DNA is TGCAGCGTTGAAGGTCACAGGGCTCAATACAATGAGCAGTTCTTC. The encoded protein is CSVEGHRAQYNEQFF.

The chain carries TRBV6-4 and TRBJ2-1; the D gene is possibly TRBD2 (6 bases). Looked up from germline, CDR1 is MRHNA and CDR2 is SNTAGT. The CDR3 length is 15 residues. Between the trimmed V and J ends, which lost 4 bases and 3 bases, there was a span of 13 bases. CDR3 in DNA: TGTGCCAGCAGTGCTGGAGGGGCCTTCTACAATGAGCAGTTCTTC. It is translated as CASSAGGAFYNEQFF.

V and J are TRBV5-1 and TRBJ2-7; 7 bases are a match to TRBD2. The ends lost 0 bases at V and 7 bases at J; junction bases unmatched: 4. CDR1 and CDR2 from the germline V gene are SGHRS and YFSETQ. This CDR3 spans 13 amino acids. This CDR3 reads CASSLALGGEQYF. CDR3 DNA: TGCGCCAGCAGCTTGGCCCTCGGGGGGGAGCAGTACTTC. Together with reference TRBV5-1 and TRBJ2-7, the CDR3 gives the full variable domain: KAGVTQTPRYLIKTRGQQVTLSCSPISGHRSVSWYQQTPGQGLQFLFEYFSETQRNKGNFPGRFSGRQFSNSRSEMNVSTLELGDSALYLCASSLALGGEQYFGPGTRLTVT.

The chain combines TRBV5-4 with TRBJ2-7, with 10 bases matching TRBD2. V lost 4 bases and J lost 5; bases outside the gene matches: 9. The CDR3 totals 15 residues. CDR1 is SGHNT, CDR2 YYREEE, per germline (reference sequence). The CDR3 sequence: CASSAGGTSVHEQYF. The CDR3 DNA sequence: TGTGCCAGCAGCGCGGGAGGGACTAGCGTTCACGAGCAGTACTTC.

The chain employs TRBV30 and TRBJ1-5; 7 positions agree with TRBD1. Trimming at V came to 1 base and at J to 5 bases, leaving 8 bases not matched to a gene. Per the germline V gene, CDR1 is GTSNPN and CDR2 is SVGIG (reference sequence). The CDR3 consists of 15 residues. CDR3: CAWSATGSVHQPQHF. The CDR3 nucleotides are TGTGCCTGGAGTGCGACAGGGAGCGTCCATCAGCCCCAGCATTTT.

The chain uses TRBV5-1 and TRBJ2-3; D is perhaps TRBD2 (6 bases). CDR1 and CDR2 from the germline V gene are SGHRS and YFSETQ. Deletions cut 4 bases from V and 2 bases from J, with 11 bases between. The CDR3 has 14 amino acids. For the CDR3, the DNA is TGCGCCAGCAGCGTTGGGACTCACACAGATACGCAGTATTTT. Translation gives CASSVGTHTDTQYF.

The genes are TRBV7-7 and TRBJ2-5; tentative D call: TRBD1 (5 bases). With 3 bases removed from V and 0 bases from J, the gap between germline ends came to 8 bases. The germline V gene has CDR1 SSHAT and CDR2 FNYEAQ (reference sequence). This CDR3 spans 14 amino acids. The CDR3 is CASSLGLNQETQYF. The CDR3 DNA sequence: TGTGCCAGCAGCTTGGGGCTTAACCAAGAGACCCAGTACTTC.

V usage is TRBV5-1 and J usage is TRBJ2-1, with 11 positions matching TRBD2. The CDR3 covers 14 residues. The V and J ends lost 3 bases and 6 bases, in that order; junction bases with no gene match: 2. Looked up from germline, CDR1 is SGHRS and CDR2 is YFSETQ. The CDR3 DNA reads TGCGCCAGCAGCTATAGCGGGGGGGCCAATGAGCAGTTCTTC. It is translated as CASSYSGGANEQFF. Full variable domain (outside the CDR3, taken from reference TRBV5-1 and TRBJ2-1): KAGVTQTPRYLIKTRGQQVTLSCSPISGHRSVSWYQQTPGQGLQFLFEYFSETQRNKGNFPGRFSGRQFSNSRSEMNVSTLELGDSALYLCASSYSGGANEQFFGPGTRLTVL.

The chain carries TRBV5-4 and TRBJ2-1, with D possibly matching TRBD1 (7 bases). The CDR3 loop spans 16 amino acids. CDR1 is SGHNT, CDR2 YYREEE, per germline (reference sequence). V was shortened by 4 bases and J by 3 bases, with 17 bases between the two germline ends. DNA for the CDR3: TGTGCCAGCAGCCGGGGGAGGACAGGCGTCTACAATGAGCAGTTCTTC. Translated, it gives CASSRGRTGVYNEQFF.

This chain links TRBV12-1 with TRBJ2-1; the table's D call TRBD2 went unverified against the DNA. TRBV12-1 is listed as a pseudogene. This CDR3 contains 18 residues. CDR3 loop: CASSFDPPLAGGPNEQFF. The CDR3 DNA follows: TGTGCCAGCAGCTTTGATCCCCCACTAGCGGGAGGGCCCAATGAGCAGTTCTTC.

The genes are TRBV18 and TRBJ2-1, with 10 nucleotides matching TRBD2. The CDR3 has 16 amino acids. V lost 2 bases to trimming and J lost 10 bases; unmatched junction nucleotides: 11. Germline loops: CDR1 KGHSH, CDR2 LQKENI. The CDR3 DNA is TGTGCCAGCTCACCAATGACTAGCGGGCGGAGAGGAGAGCAGTTCTTC. It specifies CASSPMTSGRRGEQFF.

The rearrangement uses TRBV30 and TRBJ2-1, with D maybe TRBD1 (7 bases). The CDR3 consists of 16 residues. Trimming pared 1 base from V and 10 bases from J, leaving 23 bases between. Looked up from germline, CDR1 is GTSNPN and CDR2 is SVGIG (reference sequence). The CDR3 nucleotides are TGTGCCTGGAGTGCACTGGACCCCCGGAGGGGGCGGGAGCAGTTCTTC. Amino acid sequence: CAWSALDPRRGREQFF.

This clone appeared a single time. The CDR3 coding sequence is TGCGCCAGCAGCTTGGATACTAGCGGTTCCTACGAGCAGTACTTC. Encoded protein: CASSLDTSGSYEQYF. The chain has TRBV5-1 and TRBJ2-7, with 8 bases aligning to TRBD2. The germline V gene has CDR1 SGHRS and CDR2 YFSETQ. This CDR3 has 15 residues. Germline trimming cut 0 bases from V and 1 base from J; bases unmatched to any gene: 3.

J is TRBJ2-2 and V is TRBV27, with a tentative D call TRBD2 (5 bases). This CDR3 contains 13 residues. The V gene lost 0 bases and the J gene lost 6 bases, with 5 bases spanning the gap. CDR1 is MNHEY and CDR2 is SMNVEV in the germline V gene (reference sequence). CDR3 DNA sequence: TGTGCCAGCAGTTTATCCGGGGCCGGGGAGCTGTTTTTT. It codes for CASSLSGAGELFF.

This rearrangement joins TRBV7-2 to TRBJ1-5; 12 bases line up with TRBD1. The CDR3 is made up of 17 amino acids. V dropped 1 base and J dropped 3; count of bases not matched to a gene: 4. CDR1 SGHTA and CDR2 FQGNSA come from the germline V gene. The CDR3 region is CASSLEGQGADNQPQHF. CDR3 nucleotide sequence: TGTGCCAGCAGCTTAGAGGGACAGGGGGCGGACAATCAGCCCCAGCATTTT. Full variable domain (outside the CDR3, taken from reference TRBV7-2 and TRBJ1-5): GAGVSQSPSNKVTEKGKDVELRCDPISGHTALYWYRQSLGQGLEFLIYFQGNSAPDKSGLPSDRFSAERTGGSVSTLTIQRTQQEDSAVYLCASSLEGQGADNQPQHFGDGTRLSIL.

The CDR3 region is CASSAFTSGGADTQYF. Written as DNA, the CDR3 is TGTGCCAGCAGTGCTTTTACAAGCGGGGGGGCAGATACGCAGTATTTT. The rearrangement joins TRBV6-4 to TRBJ2-3, with TRBD2 matching over 10 bases. The V segment lost 4 bases and the J segment 4 bases; nucleotides outside the gene matches: 8. CDR1 is MRHNA, CDR2 SNTAGT, per germline. The CDR3 runs to 16 residues.

In its sample, this clone was seen a few times. The CDR3 protein is CAWMMTGGGNSPLHF. CDR3 bases: TGTGCCTGGATGATGACGGGCGGCGGGAATTCACCCCTCCACTTT. The chain combines TRBV30 with TRBJ1-6; no firm D call. V gave up 4 bases and J gave up 7 bases, with 17 bases separating them. This CDR3 spans 15 amino acids. Looked up from germline, CDR1 is GTSNPN and CDR2 is SVGIG (reference sequence).

The V call is TRBV5-5, the J call TRBJ2-2, with D tentatively TRBD2 (6 bases). Germline V gene sequence: CDR1 SGHKS, CDR2 YYEKEE (reference sequence). This CDR3 has 13 amino acids. V dropped 2 bases and J dropped 6 bases, with 8 bases sitting between them. CDR3 amino acids: CASSFGGAGELFF. As DNA, the CDR3 is TGTGCCAGCAGCTTCGGGGGAGCCGGGGAGCTGTTTTTT.

The CDR3: CAISESGNAFYEQYF. The DNA for the CDR3 is TGTGCCATCAGTGAGTCGGGCAATGCGTTTTACGAGCAGTACTTC. The chain joins TRBV10-3 to TRBJ2-7; D gene unclear. There are 15 residues in the CDR3. Germline CDR1 reads ENHRY; CDR2 reads SYGVKD. Between the trimmed V and J ends, which lost 0 bases and 4 bases, there was a span of 13 bases.

DNA for the CDR3: TGTGCCAGCAGCTTAGCCCGACAGGGACCGGCTAGAGGCTATGGCTACACCTTC. Its translation is CASSLARQGPARGYGYTF. The chain has TRBV13 and TRBJ1-2; 7 bases map to TRBD1. Germline CDR1 reads PRHDT; CDR2 reads FYEKMQ (reference sequence). This CDR3 contains 18 residues. Unmatched junction bases numbered 15, after V lost 1 base and J lost 4 bases.

In nucleotides, the CDR3 is TGTGCCAGCAGCCCTAGGACAGGGATGAGTGGCTACACCTTC. Its translation: CASSPRTGMSGYTF. J is TRBJ1-2 and V is TRBV7-8; 8 bases are shared with TRBD1. This CDR3 comprises 14 residues. J was trimmed by 7 bases and V by 5 bases; bases with no gene match: 9. Germline CDR1 and CDR2: SGHVS and FQNEAQ.

This chain uses TRBV5-1 with TRBJ2-5, with D possibly being TRBD1 (5 bases). There are 14 residues in the CDR3. Germline values: CDR1 SGHRS, CDR2 YFSETQ. Trimming pared 0 bases from V and 2 bases from J, leaving 8 bases between. The CDR3 region has the DNA TGCGCCAGCAGCTTGGGAAGGGGACAAGAGACCCAGTACTTC. It encodes CASSLGRGQETQYF.